A selection of T cell receptor beta chains follows, all from one sample in a study of OX40 agonist ivuxolimab in advanced cancers. Method: immunoSEQ multiplex PCR; TCRdb's copy keeps in-frame clones and lacks some. The sample has more than 55,000 clones, roughly 82% seen once. The specimen was CD4+ or CD8+ T cells sorted from blood, collected in a trial of the OX40 agonist ivuxolimab. The receptors derive from an adult with an advanced solid tumor such as melanoma, head and neck, liver or kidney cancer. Each CDR3 is given with its conserved first and last residue. A D gene is named only where the DNA matches it firmly. Clone size is given for some rows only: seen once, a few or many times, or a class if the clone is expanded.

abundance	v_gene	d_gene	j_gene	CDR3aa	CDR3nt
few	TRBV7-2	NA	TRBJ2-5	CASSSRGKREETQYF	TGTGCCAGCAGCTCTCGGGGGAAGCGTGAAGAGACCCAGTACTTC
NA	TRBV11-3	NA	TRBJ1-1	CASSNQGRTEAFF	TGTGCCAGCAGCAACCAGGGAAGGACTGAAGCTTTCTTT
NA	TRBV11-1	NA	TRBJ1-1	CASFVANTEAFF	TGTGCCAGCTTCGTGGCCAACACTGAAGCTTTCTTT
NA	TRBV5-5	TRBD1	TRBJ1-1	CASRISGGEAFF	TGTGCCAGCAGAATATCAGGGGGTGAAGCTTTCTTT
NA	TRBV27	TRBD2	TRBJ2-2	CASSRIRDYPNTGELFF	TGTGCCAGCAGCCGGATTCGGGACTACCCGAACACCGGGGAGCTGTTTTTT
once	TRBV5-1	NA	TRBJ2-7	CASSLERAAWKQYF	TGCGCCAGCAGCTTGGAACGGGCAGCCTGGAAGCAGTACTTC
NA	TRBV29-1	TRBD1	TRBJ2-5	CSVTTGWGETQYF	TGCAGCGTGACGACAGGGTGGGGGGAGACCCAGTACTTC
NA	TRBV20-1	NA	TRBJ1-1	CSAAVGTEAFF	TGCAGTGCAGCAGTGGGCACTGAAGCTTTCTTT
NA	TRBV6-8	TRBD2	TRBJ2-3	CASSTRGGGTSCRYF	TGTGCCAGCAGCACGCGGGGGGGAGGGACCTCATGTAGGTATTTT
NA	TRBV29-1	TRBD1	TRBJ2-5	CSITGVSQETQYF	TGCAGCATCACAGGGGTCTCCCAAGAGACCCAGTACTTC
NA	TRBV18	TRBD1	TRBJ1-1	CASSPLDRGTNTEAFF	TGTGCCAGCTCACCACTCGACAGGGGAACGAACACTGAAGCTTTCTTT
once	TRBV29-1	TRBD1	TRBJ2-1	CSARTGSNEQFF	TGCAGCGCCCGGACAGGCTCCAATGAGCAGTTCTTC
NA	TRBV14	NA	TRBJ1-2	CASSHPGAGYTF	TGTGCCAGCAGCCACCCGGGGGCCGGCTACACCTTC
NA	TRBV19	NA	TRBJ1-2	CASSMVPTRPGGYTF	TGTGCCAGTAGTATGGTGCCCACGAGACCGGGCGGCTACACCTTC
NA	TRBV5-4	TRBD1	TRBJ1-3	CASSSLRDRTSGNTIYF	TGTGCCAGCAGCTCGCTACGGGACAGGACGTCTGGAAACACCATATATTTT
NA	TRBV5-6	NA	TRBJ1-6	CASSSMLGSLSYNSPLHF	TGTGCCAGCAGCTCCATGTTGGGATCCCTCTCCTATAATTCACCCCTCCACTTT
once	TRBV6-1	TRBD2	TRBJ2-1	CASSGRTSGRNEQFF	TGTGCCAGCAGCGGACGGACTAGCGGGAGGAATGAGCAGTTCTTC
once	TRBV7-2	NA	TRBJ2-5	CASSLGPGGGQETQYF	TGTGCCAGCAGCTTAGGGCCCGGGGGAGGCCAAGAGACCCAGTACTTC
NA	TRBV30	NA	TRBJ1-6	CAWSPGRANSPLHF	TGTGCCTGGAGCCCGGGACGGGCAAATTCACCCCTCCACTTT
NA	TRBV27	NA	TRBJ2-3	CASSLRGVGTDTQYF	TGTGCCAGCAGTTTGAGGGGGGTAGGCACAGATACGCAGTATTTT
NA	TRBV2	NA	TRBJ1-1	CASSGRVGKGPNTEAFF	TGTGCCAGCAGTGGAAGGGTAGGGAAGGGACCGAACACTGAAGCTTTCTTT
NA	TRBV5-6	NA	TRBJ2-7	CASSFVDYEQYF	TGTGCCAGCAGCTTTGTGGACTACGAGCAGTACTTC
NA	TRBV6-5	NA	TRBJ2-3	CASSPWTLRTDTQYF	TGTGCCAGCAGCCCCTGGACACTCCGAACAGATACGCAGTATTTT
NA	TRBV6-5	NA	TRBJ1-5	CASWGREANQPQHF	TGTGCCAGCTGGGGCAGGGAGGCCAATCAGCCCCAGCATTTT
NA	TRBV5-3	TRBD2	TRBJ2-1	CARSLILGTSDTILYNEQFF	TGTGCCAGAAGCTTAATCCTCGGGACTAGCGACACCATCCTCTACAATGAGCAGTTCTTC
once	TRBV4-3	TRBD2	TRBJ2-3	CASSQEGRSGGFTDTQYF	TGCGCCAGCAGCCAAGAGGGGCGTAGCGGGGGGTTCACAGATACGCAGTATTTT
NA	TRBV28	NA	TRBJ2-7	CASSFREGRRYEQYF	TGTGCCAGCAGTTTCCGAGAGGGACGGCGATACGAGCAGTACTTC
once	TRBV4-1	TRBD2	TRBJ2-7	CASSQDLTSGGYEQYF	TGCGCCAGCAGCCAAGATCTCACTAGCGGGGGCTACGAGCAGTACTTC
NA	TRBV6-6	NA	TRBJ2-3	CASRNRQTDTQYF	TGTGCCAGCAGGAACAGACAGACAGATACGCAGTATTTT
once	TRBV5-1	NA	TRBJ2-5	CASSSVGGRRETQYF	TGCGCCAGCAGCTCCGTGGGGGGGCGACGGGAGACCCAGTACTTC
NA	TRBV7-2	NA	TRBJ1-2	CASSLAPLQGNYGYTF	TGTGCCAGCAGCTTAGCTCCGCTCCAGGGAAACTATGGCTACACCTTC
NA	TRBV27	NA	TRBJ1-2	CASSLSPKGYGYTF	TGTGCCAGCAGTTTATCCCCCAAGGGGTATGGCTACACCTTC
once	TRBV6-5	NA	TRBJ2-7	CASTLVDKSYEQYF	TGTGCCAGCACCCTCGTGGACAAGTCCTACGAGCAGTACTTC
NA	TRBV7-2	NA	TRBJ1-1	CASQPETEAFF	TGTGCCAGTCAACCCGAGACTGAAGCTTTCTTT
NA	TRBV5-1	TRBD2	TRBJ2-5	CASSLARLAPSETQYF	TGCGCCAGCAGCTTGGCCAGACTAGCGCCCTCGGAGACCCAGTACTTC
once	TRBV5-1	TRBD2	TRBJ2-3	CASSSSSGSADTQYF	TGCGCCAGCAGCTCCTCTAGCGGGAGTGCAGATACGCAGTATTTT
NA	TRBV19	NA	TRBJ1-6	CASSITTEHNSPLHF	TGTGCCAGTAGTATCACGACAGAGCATAATTCACCCCTCCACTTT
once	TRBV4-1	NA	TRBJ2-7	CASSQDTGPGEQYF	TGCGCCAGCAGCCAAGACACTGGTCCGGGGGAGCAGTACTTC
NA	TRBV11-2	NA	TRBJ2-7	CASSLDLIYEQYF	TGTGCCAGCAGCCTAGATCTTATTTACGAGCAGTACTTC
NA	TRBV10-3	NA	TRBJ2-3	CAISESDSTDTQYF	TGTGCCATCAGTGAGTCGGACTCCACAGATACGCAGTATTTT
NA	TRBV27	TRBD1	TRBJ1-6	CASSLWDRGSPLHF	TGTGCCAGCAGTTTGTGGGACAGGGGGTCACCCCTCCACTTT
NA	TRBV6-1	TRBD1	TRBJ1-2	CASSEPGTGGGYTF	TGTGCCAGCAGTGAACCCGGGACAGGGGGGGGCTACACCTTC
NA	TRBV6-1	NA	TRBJ1-1	CASSEFPPGAF	TGTGCCAGCAGTGAGTTCCCACCAGGAGCCTTT
NA	TRBV2	NA	TRBJ1-1	CASSYKRDTEAFF	TGTGCCAGCAGTTACAAGAGGGACACTGAAGCTTTCTTT
NA	TRBV6-5	NA	TRBJ1-3	CASSYKGNAGNTIYF	TGTGCCAGCAGTTACAAGGGGAATGCTGGAAACACCATATATTTT
NA	TRBV15	TRBD2	TRBJ2-1	CATSREGGSEQFF	TGTGCCACCAGCAGAGAGGGGGGGTCGGAGCAGTTCTTC